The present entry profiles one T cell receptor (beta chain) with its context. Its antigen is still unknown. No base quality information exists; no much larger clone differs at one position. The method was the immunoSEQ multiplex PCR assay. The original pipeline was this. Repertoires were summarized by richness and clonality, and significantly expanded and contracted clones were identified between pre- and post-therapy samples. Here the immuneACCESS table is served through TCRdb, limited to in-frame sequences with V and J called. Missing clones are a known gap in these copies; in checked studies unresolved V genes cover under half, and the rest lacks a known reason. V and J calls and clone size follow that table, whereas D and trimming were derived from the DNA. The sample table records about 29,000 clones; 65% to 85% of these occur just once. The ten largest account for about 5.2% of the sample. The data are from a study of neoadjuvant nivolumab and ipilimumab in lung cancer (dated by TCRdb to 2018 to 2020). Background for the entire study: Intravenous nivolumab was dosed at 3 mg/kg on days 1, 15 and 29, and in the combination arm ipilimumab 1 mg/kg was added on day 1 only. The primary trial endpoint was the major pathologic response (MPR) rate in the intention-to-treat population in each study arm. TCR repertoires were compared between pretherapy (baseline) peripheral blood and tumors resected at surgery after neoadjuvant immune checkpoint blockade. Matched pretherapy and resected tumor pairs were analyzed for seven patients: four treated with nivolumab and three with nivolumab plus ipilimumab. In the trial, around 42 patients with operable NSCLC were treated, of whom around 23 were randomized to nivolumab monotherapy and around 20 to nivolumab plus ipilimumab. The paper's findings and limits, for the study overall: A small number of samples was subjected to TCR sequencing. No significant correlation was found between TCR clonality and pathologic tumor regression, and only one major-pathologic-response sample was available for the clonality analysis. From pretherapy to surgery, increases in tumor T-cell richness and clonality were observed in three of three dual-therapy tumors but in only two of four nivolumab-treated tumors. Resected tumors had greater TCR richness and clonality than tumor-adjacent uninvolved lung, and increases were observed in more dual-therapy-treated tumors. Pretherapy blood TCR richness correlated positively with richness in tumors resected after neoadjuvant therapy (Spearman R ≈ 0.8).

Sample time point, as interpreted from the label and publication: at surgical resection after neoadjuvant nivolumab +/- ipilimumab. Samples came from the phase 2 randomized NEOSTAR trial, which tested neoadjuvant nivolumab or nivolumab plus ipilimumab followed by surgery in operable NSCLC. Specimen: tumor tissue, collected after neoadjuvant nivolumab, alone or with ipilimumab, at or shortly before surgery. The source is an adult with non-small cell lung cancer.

The CDR3 loop reads CASSPEVTGYTEAFF. The DNA sequence is as follows: TGCGCCAGCAGCCCGGAGGTAACTGGGTACACTGAAGCTTTCTTT. The V and J genes are TRBV5-1 and TRBJ1-1; the D gene cannot be named for sure. From the cysteine up to the phenylalanine, the CDR3 has a length of 15 residues. Only the CDR3 DNA is retained, 45 bases long and in frame from the first base. CDR1 SGHRS and CDR2 YFSETQ were looked up in the germline V gene. V is cut by 4 bases and J by 3 bases, and the space between the germline ends is 16 bases.